Sequencing of this T cell receptor (beta chain) was carried out in a study of CD8 T cells in ankylosing spondylitis. Making use of molecular barcodes, quantitative 5'-RACE generated TCR beta libraries. TCRdb analysed the 5' RACE reads with MiXCR anew, one entry per CDR3 protein. The repertoire holds 230,000 or so distinct CDR3 sequences, with 18% as singletons. This clonotype has ten or more counts. This CDR3 region has 18 residues. Looked up from germline, CDR1 is SGHAT and CDR2 is FQDESV (reference sequence). Trimming shortened V by 5 bases and J by 0 bases, and 20 bases separated the two germline ends.

The receptor was isolated from a male donor with ankylosing spondylitis or in good health (not recorded which). The sequencing sample was made of blood, either unsorted or a sorted T cell fraction (not recorded which). The chain carries TRBV11-1 and TRBJ2-1; D is uncertain. Here the CDR3 reads CASSPLAVLAPSYNEQFF. The CDR3 nucleotides are TGTGCCAGCAGCCCCCTGGCGGTCCTCGCTCCCTCCTACAATGAGCAGTTCTTC.